Listed below are T cell receptor beta chains from one sample, sequenced in a study of immune evolution from preneoplasia to lung adenocarcinoma. TCRdb's table, derived via immunoSEQ multiplex PCR, lists solely in-frame clones and lacks some. The sample carries about 41,000 clones, around 80% recorded once. The sequencing input was FFPE invasive lung adenocarcinoma tissue. These TCRs come from a person aged 55 to 75 with lung adenocarcinoma. Both conserved end residues are part of each CDR3. The D gene is left open where the match is weak. Not all rows give a size; the values are once, few, many and, for expanded clones, a class.

V	size	D	J	CDR3	DNA
TRBV5-1	NA	NA	TRBJ1-2	CASSMTANYGYTF	TGCGCCAGCAGCATGACAGCTAACTATGGCTACACCTTC
TRBV6-1	NA	NA	TRBJ2-5	CASSEGGFETQYF	TGTGCCAGCAGTGAAGGGGGTTTTGAGACCCAGTACTTC
TRBV7-2	NA	TRBD2	TRBJ2-2	CASSPGGGNTGELFF	TGTGCCAGCAGCCCCGGGGGGGGCAACACCGGGGAGCTGTTTTTT
TRBV11-3	NA	NA	TRBJ2-7	CASSSPGGPNEQYF	TGTGCCAGCAGCTCCCCCGGAGGGCCGAACGAGCAGTACTTC
TRBV28	NA	NA	TRBJ2-1	CAAPVLSFIAEEDYNEQFF	TGTGCCGCCCCTGTCTTATCCTTCATAGCGGAGGAAGACTACAATGAGCAGTTCTTC
TRBV25-1	NA	TRBD2	TRBJ2-7	CASSATSGPDYEQYF	TGTGCCAGCAGTGCAACTAGCGGGCCGGACTACGAGCAGTACTTC
TRBV19	NA	NA	TRBJ2-2	CASTLSGLAGELFF	TGTGCCAGTACTCTTTCGGGGTTGGCCGGGGAGCTGTTTTTT
TRBV18	NA	NA	TRBJ2-5	CASSGETQYF	TGTGCCAGCTCCGGGGAGACCCAGTACTTC
TRBV6-5	once	NA	TRBJ2-4	CASTLRDSNIQYF	TGTGCCAGCACCTTACGGGACTCGAACATTCAGTACTTC
TRBV6-5	NA	TRBD1	TRBJ2-2	CASSGRDRAGELFF	TGTGCCAGCAGTGGCCGGGACAGGGCCGGGGAGCTGTTTTTT
TRBV7-2	once	NA	TRBJ2-1	CASSLAGVNEQFF	TGTGCCAGCAGCTTAGCCGGCGTCAATGAGCAGTTCTTC
TRBV5-1	few	TRBD2	TRBJ2-3	CASSLRDSGGTTDTQYF	TGCGCCAGCAGCCTCCGGGACTCCGGGGGGACCACAGATACGCAGTATTTT
TRBV15	NA	NA	TRBJ1-5	CATSSGQSNQPQHF	TGTGCCACCAGCAGTGGACAGAGCAATCAGCCCCAGCATTTT
TRBV2	once	NA	TRBJ2-3	CASAETVSAGTQYF	TGTGCCAGCGCTGAGACGGTTAGCGCGGGTACGCAGTATTTT
TRBV6-1	NA	NA	TRBJ2-6	CASSGSSRGSGANVLTF	TGTGCCAGCAGTGGTTCAAGCCGCGGCTCTGGGGCCAACGTCCTGACTTTC
TRBV6-1	NA	NA	TRBJ2-1	CASTLGTVNEQFF	TGTGCCAGCACCCTAGGGACGGTTAATGAGCAGTTCTTC
TRBV5-4	NA	NA	TRBJ2-2	CASSLGLVGELFF	TGTGCCAGCAGCTTGGGGTTAGTCGGGGAGCTGTTTTTT
TRBV28	NA	TRBD1	TRBJ2-7	CASSLTGDSSYEQYF	TGTGCCAGCAGTTTAACCGGGGACAGCTCCTACGAGCAGTACTTC
TRBV6-5	NA	NA	TRBJ1-1	CASSYSSKGTEAFF	TGTGCCAGCAGTTACTCATCCAAGGGGACTGAAGCTTTCTTT
TRBV11-2	medium-sized	NA	TRBJ2-7	CASSLSPVSSYEQYF	TGTGCCAGCAGCTTAAGTCCGGTGAGCTCCTACGAGCAGTACTTC
TRBV7-9	NA	NA	TRBJ2-2	CASSLGDVGTGELFF	TGTGCCAGCAGCTTAGGGGACGTGGGGACCGGGGAGCTGTTTTTT
TRBV28	NA	NA	TRBJ2-4	CASRQQGVDIQYF	TGTGCCAGTAGGCAACAGGGAGTAGACATTCAGTACTTC
TRBV5-6	few	TRBD2	TRBJ2-6	CASSLTSGRGGANVLTF	TGTGCCAGCAGCTTGACTAGCGGGAGAGGTGGGGCCAACGTCCTGACTTTC
TRBV19	few	NA	TRBJ2-5	CASSPGETQYF	TGTGCCAGTAGCCCGGGGGAGACCCAGTACTTC
TRBV11-2	NA	TRBD1	TRBJ2-2	CASSSSGTGGITGELFF	TGTGCCAGCAGCTCCTCCGGGACAGGGGGGATCACCGGGGAGCTGTTTTTT
TRBV13	NA	TRBD2	TRBJ2-3	CASKTGGITDTQYF	TGTGCCAGCAAAACGGGGGGGATTACAGATACGCAGTATTTT
TRBV19	NA	NA	TRBJ2-3	CASSNKHGNTDTQYF	TGTGCCAGTTCGAACAAACACGGAAACACAGATACGCAGTATTTT
TRBV18	few	NA	TRBJ1-1	CASSPSNTEAFF	TGTGCCAGCTCACCAAGCAACACTGAAGCTTTCTTT
TRBV29-1	NA	NA	TRBJ1-1	CSVEETTDTEAFF	TGCAGCGTTGAAGAGACGACAGACACTGAAGCTTTCTTT
TRBV9	NA	NA	TRBJ2-3	CASSVVGGIFPTDTQYF	TGTGCCAGCAGCGTAGTCGGGGGCATCTTCCCCACAGATACGCAGTATTTT
TRBV6-6	NA	NA	TRBJ2-1	CASSSPPGEQFF	TGTGCCAGCAGTTCCCCCCCGGGGGAGCAGTTCTTC
TRBV5-6	NA	TRBD2	TRBJ2-2	CASSKSGRINGELFF	TGTGCCAGCAGCAAAAGCGGGAGAATAAATGGGGAGCTGTTTTTT
TRBV30	NA	NA	TRBJ1-5	CAWGGRGNQPQHF	TGTGCCTGGGGGGGACGGGGGAATCAGCCCCAGCATTTT
TRBV28	NA	NA	TRBJ2-3	CASSLFPDTQYF	TGTGCCAGCAGTTTGTTTCCGGATACGCAGTATTTT
TRBV27	NA	TRBD2	TRBJ2-7	CASSPPGRETHEQYF	TGTGCCAGCAGTCCACCAGGGCGGGAGACCCACGAGCAGTACTTC
TRBV7-2	NA	NA	TRBJ2-5	CASSFGLHQETQYF	TGTGCCAGCAGCTTCGGACTGCATCAAGAGACCCAGTACTTC
TRBV7-7	NA	NA	TRBJ1-5	CASSCRPGWVTISQPQHF	TGTGCCAGCAGCTGCCGTCCAGGGTGGGTCACAATCAGTCAGCCCCAGCATTTT
TRBV9	NA	NA	TRBJ2-2	CASSPITGELFF	TGTGCCAGCAGCCCCATCACCGGGGAGCTGTTTTTT
TRBV19	NA	NA	TRBJ1-2	CASSIGRWYGYTF	TGTGCCAGTAGTATTGGACGGTGGTATGGCTACACCTTC
TRBV2	NA	NA	TRBJ2-2	CASSIRGQTSLTGELFF	TGTGCCAGCAGTATAAGAGGACAGACATCTTTAACCGGGGAGCTGTTTTTT
TRBV4-1	NA	NA	TRBJ1-3	CASSQGADLGGHTIYF	TGCGCCAGCAGCCAAGGGGCTGACCTGGGGGGTCACACCATATATTTT
TRBV6-4	once	NA	TRBJ2-3	CASSPRFARDTDTQYF	TGTGCCAGCAGTCCCCGTTTCGCCCGGGACACAGATACGCAGTATTTT
TRBV10-3	NA	NA	TRBJ2-5	CAIRGSSQETQYF	TGTGCCATCAGGGGCTCCTCCCAAGAGACCCAGTACTTC
TRBV7-3	NA	TRBD2	TRBJ2-1	CASSLMSGRVNEQFF	TGTGCCAGCAGCTTGATGAGCGGGAGGGTCAATGAGCAGTTCTTC